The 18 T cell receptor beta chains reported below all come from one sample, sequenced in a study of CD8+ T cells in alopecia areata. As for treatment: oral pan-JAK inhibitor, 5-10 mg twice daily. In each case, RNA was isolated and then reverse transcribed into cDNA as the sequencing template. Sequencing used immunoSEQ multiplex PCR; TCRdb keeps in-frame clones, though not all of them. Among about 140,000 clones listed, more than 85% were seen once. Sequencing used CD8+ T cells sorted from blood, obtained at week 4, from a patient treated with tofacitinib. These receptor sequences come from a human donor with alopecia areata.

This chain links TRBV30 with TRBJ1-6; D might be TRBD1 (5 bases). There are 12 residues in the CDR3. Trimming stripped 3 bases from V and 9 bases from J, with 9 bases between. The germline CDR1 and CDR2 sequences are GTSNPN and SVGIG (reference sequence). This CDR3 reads CAWSTGLSPLHF. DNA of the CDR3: TGTGCCTGGAGCACGGGGCTTTCACCCCTCCACTTT.

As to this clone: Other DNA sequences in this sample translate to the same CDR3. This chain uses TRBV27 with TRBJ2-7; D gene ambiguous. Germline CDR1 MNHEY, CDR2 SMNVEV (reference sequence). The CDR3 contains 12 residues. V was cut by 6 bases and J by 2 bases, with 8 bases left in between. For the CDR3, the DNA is TGTGCCAGCAGCTCCGGAGCCTACGAGCAGTACTTC. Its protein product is CASSSGAYEQYF.

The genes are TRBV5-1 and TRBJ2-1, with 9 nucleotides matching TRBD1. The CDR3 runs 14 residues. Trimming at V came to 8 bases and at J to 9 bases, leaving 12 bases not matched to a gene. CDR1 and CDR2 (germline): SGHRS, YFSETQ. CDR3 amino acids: CASCPGTGIGEQFF. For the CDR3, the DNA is TGCGCCAGTTGCCCCGGGACAGGGATAGGTGAGCAGTTCTTC.

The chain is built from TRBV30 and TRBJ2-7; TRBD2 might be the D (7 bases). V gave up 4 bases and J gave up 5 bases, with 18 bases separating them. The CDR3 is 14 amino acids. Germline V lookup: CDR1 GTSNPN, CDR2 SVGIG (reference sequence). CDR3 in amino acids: CAWKGGSGMDEQYF. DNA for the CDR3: TGTGCCTGGAAGGGGGGGAGCGGGATGGACGAGCAGTACTTC.

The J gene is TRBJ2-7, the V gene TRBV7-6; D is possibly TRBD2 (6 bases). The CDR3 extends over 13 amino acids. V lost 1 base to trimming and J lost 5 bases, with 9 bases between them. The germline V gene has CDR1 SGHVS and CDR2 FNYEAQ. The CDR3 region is CASSLGGLDEQYF. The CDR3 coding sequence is TGTGCCAGCAGCTTAGGGGGACTGGACGAGCAGTACTTC.

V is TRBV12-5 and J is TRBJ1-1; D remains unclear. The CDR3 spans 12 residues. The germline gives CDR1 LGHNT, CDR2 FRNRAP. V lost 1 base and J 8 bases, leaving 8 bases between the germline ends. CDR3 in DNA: TGTGCTAGTGGTTTGGGCAGTGTGGAAGCTTTCTTT. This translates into CASGLGSVEAFF.

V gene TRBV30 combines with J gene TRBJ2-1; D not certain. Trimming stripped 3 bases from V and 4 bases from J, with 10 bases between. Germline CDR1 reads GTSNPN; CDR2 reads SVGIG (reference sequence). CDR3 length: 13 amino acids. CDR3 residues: CAWRAESYNEQFF. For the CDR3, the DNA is TGTGCCTGGAGGGCGGAAAGTTACAATGAGCAGTTCTTC.

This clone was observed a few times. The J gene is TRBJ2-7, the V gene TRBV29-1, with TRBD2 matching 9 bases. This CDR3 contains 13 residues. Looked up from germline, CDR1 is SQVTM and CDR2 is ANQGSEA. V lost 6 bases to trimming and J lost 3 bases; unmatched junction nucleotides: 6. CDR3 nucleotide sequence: TGCAGCGTCCTACTAGCGGGTTTCTACGAGCAGTACTTC. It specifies CSVLLAGFYEQYF.

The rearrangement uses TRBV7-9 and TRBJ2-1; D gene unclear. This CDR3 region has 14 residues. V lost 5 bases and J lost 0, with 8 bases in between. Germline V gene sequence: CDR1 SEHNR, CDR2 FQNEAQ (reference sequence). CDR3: CASSPNSSYNEQFF. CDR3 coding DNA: TGTGCCAGCAGCCCAAATAGCTCCTACAATGAGCAGTTCTTC.

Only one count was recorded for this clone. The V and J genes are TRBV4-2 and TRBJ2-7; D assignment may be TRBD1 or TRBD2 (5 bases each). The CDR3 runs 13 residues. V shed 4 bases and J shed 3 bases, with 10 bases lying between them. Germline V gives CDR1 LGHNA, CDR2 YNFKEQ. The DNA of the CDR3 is TGTGCCAGCAGCCGGGACGGGGTCTACGAGCAGTACTTC. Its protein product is CASSRDGVYEQYF.

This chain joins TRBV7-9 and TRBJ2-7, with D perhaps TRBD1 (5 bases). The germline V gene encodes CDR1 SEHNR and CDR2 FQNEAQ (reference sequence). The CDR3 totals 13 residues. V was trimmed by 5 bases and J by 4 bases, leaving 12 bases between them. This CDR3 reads CASSDSLYYEQYF. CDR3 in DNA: TGTGCCAGCAGCGACAGCCTCTATTACGAGCAGTACTTC.

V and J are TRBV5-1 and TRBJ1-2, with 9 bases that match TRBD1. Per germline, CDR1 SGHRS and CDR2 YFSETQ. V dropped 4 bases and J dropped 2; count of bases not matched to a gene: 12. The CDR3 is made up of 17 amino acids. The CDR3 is CASSPPGQGQLNYGYTF. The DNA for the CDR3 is TGCGCCAGCAGCCCACCGGGACAGGGCCAACTAAACTATGGCTACACCTTC.

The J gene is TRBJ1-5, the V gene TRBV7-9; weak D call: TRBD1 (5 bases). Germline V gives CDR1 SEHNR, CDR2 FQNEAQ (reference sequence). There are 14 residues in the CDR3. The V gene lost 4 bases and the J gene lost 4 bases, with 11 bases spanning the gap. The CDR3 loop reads CASSSPGNNQPQHF. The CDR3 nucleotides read TGTGCCAGCAGCTCCCCAGGGAATAATCAGCCCCAGCATTTT.

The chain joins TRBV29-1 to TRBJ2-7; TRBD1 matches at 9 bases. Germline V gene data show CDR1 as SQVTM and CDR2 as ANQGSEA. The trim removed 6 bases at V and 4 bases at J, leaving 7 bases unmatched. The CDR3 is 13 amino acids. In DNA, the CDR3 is TGCAGCGTAGTATCGGGACAGGGATACGAGCAGTACTTC. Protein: CSVVSGQGYEQYF.

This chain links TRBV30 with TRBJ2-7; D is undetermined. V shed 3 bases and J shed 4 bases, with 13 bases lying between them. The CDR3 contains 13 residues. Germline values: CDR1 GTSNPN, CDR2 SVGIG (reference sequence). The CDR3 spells CAWREPQMYEQYF. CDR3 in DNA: TGTGCCTGGAGGGAACCACAGATGTACGAGCAGTACTTC.

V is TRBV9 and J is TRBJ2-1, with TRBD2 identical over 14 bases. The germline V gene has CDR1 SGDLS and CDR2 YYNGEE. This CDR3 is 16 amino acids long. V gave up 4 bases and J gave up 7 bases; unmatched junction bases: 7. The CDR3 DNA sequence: TGTGCCAGCAGCCCCGGGACTAGCGGGAGTAGGAATGAGCAGTTCTTC. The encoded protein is CASSPGTSGSRNEQFF.

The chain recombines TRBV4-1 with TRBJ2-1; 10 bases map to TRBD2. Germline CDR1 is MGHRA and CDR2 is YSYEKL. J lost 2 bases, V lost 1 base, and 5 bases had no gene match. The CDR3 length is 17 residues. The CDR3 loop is CASSQGKRGGAYNEQFF. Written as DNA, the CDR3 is TGCGCCAGCAGCCAAGGAAAGCGGGGGGGTGCCTACAATGAGCAGTTCTTC.

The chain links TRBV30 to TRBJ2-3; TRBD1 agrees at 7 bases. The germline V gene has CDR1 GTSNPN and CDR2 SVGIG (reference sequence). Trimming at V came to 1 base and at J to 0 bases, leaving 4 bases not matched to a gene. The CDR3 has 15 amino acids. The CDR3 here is CAWSAGTASTDTQYF. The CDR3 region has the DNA TGTGCCTGGAGTGCCGGGACAGCTAGCACAGATACGCAGTATTTT.